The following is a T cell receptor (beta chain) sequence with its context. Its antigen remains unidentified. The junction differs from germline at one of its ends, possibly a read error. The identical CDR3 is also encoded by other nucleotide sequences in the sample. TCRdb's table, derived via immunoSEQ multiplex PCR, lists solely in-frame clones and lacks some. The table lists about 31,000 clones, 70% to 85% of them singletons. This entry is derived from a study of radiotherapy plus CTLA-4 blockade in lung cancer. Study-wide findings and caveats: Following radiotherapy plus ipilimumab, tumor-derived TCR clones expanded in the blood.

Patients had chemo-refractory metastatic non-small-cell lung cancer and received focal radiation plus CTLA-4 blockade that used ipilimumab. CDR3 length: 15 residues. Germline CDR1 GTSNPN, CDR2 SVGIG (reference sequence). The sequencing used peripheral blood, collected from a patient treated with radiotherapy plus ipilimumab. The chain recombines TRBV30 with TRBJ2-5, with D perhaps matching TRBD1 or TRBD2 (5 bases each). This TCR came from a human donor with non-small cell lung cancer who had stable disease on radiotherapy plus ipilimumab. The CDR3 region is CAWRPIDGDGETQYF. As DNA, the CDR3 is TGCGCCTGGAGACCAATAGACGGGGACGGGGAGACCCAGTACTTC.